The clone carrying this TCR beta chain came up a few times. Its matching antigen is unknown. The data were obtained in a study of human T cells and chemical hapten exposure. In the study overall: Per-sample TCR yield variation was attributed mainly to small pooled library volume differences. Study findings and constraints: TCRs above 1 in 1000 frequency did not change with DPC sensitization.

Germline V lookup: CDR1 SGDLS, CDR2 YYNGEE. The CDR3 is 15 residues long. V lost 4 bases, J lost 4 bases, and 17 bases lay in between. Library preparation tagged each individual cDNA molecule with a unique molecular identifier. In the authors' workflow: TCRs per sample had a median of around 96,000 and ranged from roughly 20,000 to 690,600. MiXCR, applied by TCRdb to the RACE reads, yields one record per CDR3 protein. These V and J calls rely on TCRdb rather than the paper's analysis. The table shows around 130,000 distinct CDR3 sequences, with roughly 9% occurring only once. Specified time point: healthy volunteer bleed at 2 weeks. Total RNA extraction was carried out from unfractionated whole blood.

The chain links TRBV9 to TRBJ2-5; maybe TRBD2 (7 bases). The TCR originated in a male donor in good health. Some clones in this sample may be carry-over from other donors' samples. The sequencing sample was made of whole blood. CDR3 residues: CASSKRGGGGETQYF. The CDR3 coding sequence is TGTGCCAGCAGCAAGAGGGGGGGGGGCGGAGAGACCCAGTACTTC. The full variable domain, its missing parts supplied by reference TRBV9 and TRBJ2-5, is DSGVTQTPKHLITATGQRVTLRCSPRSGDLSVYWYQQSLDQGLQFLIQYYNGEERAKGNILERFSAQQFPDLHSELNLSSLELGDSALYFCASSKRGGGGETQYFGPGTRLLVL.